A selection of T cell receptor beta chains follows, all from one sample in a study of follicular helper T cells after annual influenza vaccination. Sequenced by immunoSEQ multiplex PCR; TCRdb stores in-frame clones only, minus some. The table records fewer than 9,500 clones, roughly 90% of them present only once. The sample here was CXCR5+ CD38- circulating T follicular helper cells from blood, taken on the day of influenza vaccination. The source of these receptors is an adult who received the influenza vaccine. CDR3s leave out the opening cysteine and the closing phenylalanine or tryptophan.

v_gene	CDR3aa
TRBV4-2	ASSQGAERAEQY
TRBV5-1	ASSLQPGTNGYT
TRBV5-6	ASSLDRGISDTEAF
TRBV10-2	ASSPGLAVDNEQF
TRBV18	ASSPPVVSANYGYT
TRBV5-1	ASSLGLAGVDTQY
TRBV14	ASSQLRAYQETQY
TRBV6-1	ASSDRVRGNTIY
TRBV11-2	ASSAQGRGNSYEQY
TRBV5-1	ASSKTEGTDTQY
TRBV7-8	ASSFRQGSDTQY
TRBV6-5	ASRTGANVLT
TRBV15	ATSRDRMTGAYT
TRBV4-1	ASSQGQANTIY
TRBV27	ASSLGDEQY
TRBV18	ASSPPIQGVGTEAF
TRBV11-2	TSTIRPGLADIYEQY
TRBV29-1	SVVLAVGHYEQY
TRBV6-4	ASSMTASTDTQY
TRBV7-9	ASSVPGQGAEAF
TRBV7-8	ASSFRDTEAF
TRBV6-6	ASSYLWTGGSYEQY
TRBV19	ASSSRQVTGEKLF
TRBV14	ASSLEWVDTQY
TRBV7-2	ASSYPAGPYYEQY
TRBV27	ASSFDRFNEKLF
TRBV29-1	SAGRDRNSPLH
TRBV6-5	ASSYFSGVENTEAF
TRBV4-1	ASSRSDRGGTEAF
TRBV27	ASSFRYSGTGAYEQY
TRBV7-6	ASSLAGGLNTEAF
TRBV11-2	ASSLGRGRGDSYEQY
TRBV7-3	ASSLRKTGAGETGELF
TRBV7-2	ASSNDRGSYNEQF
TRBV7-2	ASSFNTDTQY
TRBV6-5	ASSGHTNQPQH
TRBV5-6	ASRRWAREDAEAF
TRBV5-1	ASSPVGDPGDNEQF
TRBV10-3	AISEPPSTGGDGYT
TRBV5-4	ASSLGGRGGYGELF
TRBV18	ASSTLDRSEAF
TRBV18	ASSGTAANEKLF
TRBV6-6	ASRPGSTDTQY
TRBV19	ASSMSRARDEQY
TRBV4-1	ASLPDEGTGANVLT
TRBV18	ASSPSRGTGENTEAF
TRBV5-4	ASSLEAGVGGYT
TRBV15	ATSRKDTNEKLF
TRBV5-4	ASSFPGTPQSDTQY
TRBV7-9	ASSRTGVGYT
TRBV6-5	ASRFRGDSYEQY
TRBV19	ASSIRGGAVFDYNEQF
TRBV6-1	ASRQGAYEQY
TRBV2	ASSAYAGGVYEQY